The entry below gives a single TCR beta chain sequence along with its context. The data were taken from a study of blood T cell repertoires in COVID-19. The protocol was immunoSEQ multiplex PCR, while the TCRdb copy is restricted to in-frame clones and leaves out a portion. The sample lists 80,000 to 100,000 clones; 65% to 90% were seen once. CDR1 and CDR2 from the germline V gene are LNHNV and YYDKDF (reference sequence). The CDR3 sequence is 16 residues long. Trimming cost V 6 bases and J 0 bases; bases outside gene matches: 7. Sequencing input: peripheral blood. V gene TRBV15 combines with J gene TRBJ2-3; 9 nucleotides match TRBD2. The receptor comes from an older man with active or convalescent COVID-19. The CDR3 loop is CATRHTSGLSTDTQYF. The CDR3 DNA is TGTGCCACCAGACATACTAGCGGGTTGAGCACAGATACGCAGTATTTT.